The clone carrying this T cell receptor beta chain was seen many times. Antigen: not known. TCRdb analysed the 5' RACE reads with MiXCR anew, one entry per CDR3 protein. The table has around 670,000 distinct CDR3 sequences, 5.5% to 6.5% seen once. This sample stems from a study of identical twins. Study-level findings and limits: Analyses of zero insertions could, in part, be confounded by invariant MAIT and iNKT cells. Models predicted less out-of-frame TCR alpha sharing in monozygotic twins than was found. Clonotypes of the beta chain that were abundant in cord blood carried fewer insertions (memory repertoires showed none).

Per germline, CDR1 SQVTM and CDR2 ANQGSEA. V trimming: 2 bases; J trimming: 6 bases; junction bases outside the gene matches: 0. There are 12 residues in the CDR3. This chain joins TRBV29-1 and TRBJ2-1, with 8 bases aligning to TRBD2. The sample was naive T cells sorted from blood. This clonotype originated in a man aged 18 to 30 in good health. CDR3 sequence: CSVETSGNEQFF. In nucleotides, the CDR3 is TGCAGCGTTGAAACTAGCGGCAATGAGCAGTTCTTC.